Presented here are 2 T cell receptor beta chains from one specimen sequenced in a study of OX40 agonist ivuxolimab in advanced cancers. Some clones are missing from TCRdb's copy, which holds only in-frame ones; the method was immunoSEQ multiplex PCR. The data contain around 70,000 clones, approximately 84% of them singletons. Sequences were derived from CD4+ or CD8+ T cells sorted from blood, sampled in a trial of the OX40 agonist ivuxolimab. All receptors derive from an adult with an advanced solid tumor such as melanoma, head and neck, liver or kidney cancer.

The chain combines TRBV7-9 with TRBJ2-1; 9 nucleotides align to TRBD2. Per germline, CDR1 SEHNR and CDR2 FQNEAQ (reference sequence). The CDR3 loop spans 15 amino acids. Germline trimming cut 5 bases from V and 3 bases from J; bases unmatched to any gene: 5. Here the CDR3 reads CASSRLAGSYNEQFF. DNA of the CDR3: TGTGCCAGCAGCCGCCTAGCGGGGAGCTACAATGAGCAGTTCTTC. The full variable domain, with the rest looked up from reference TRBV7-9 and TRBJ2-1, is DTGVSQNPRHKITKRGQNVTFRCDPISEHNRLYWYRQTLGQGPEFLTYFQNEAQLEKSRLLSDRFSAERPKGSFSTLEIQRTEQGDSAMYLCASSRLAGSYNEQFFGPGTRLTVL.

This clone was seen once. This chain joins TRBV18 and TRBJ2-7; D not certain. Trimming took 2 bases from V and 3 from J, leaving 11 bases between them. Germline CDR1 reads KGHSH; CDR2 reads LQKENI. This CDR3 comprises 14 residues. CDR3 DNA: TGTGCCAGCTCACCAGGTTCCCGCGACTACGAGCAGTACTTC. Encoded protein: CASSPGSRDYEQYF.